This T cell receptor beta chain was sequenced during a study of CD8 T cells in Susac syndrome. cDNA came from about 0.46 to 1 ug RNA primed by random hexamers. TCRdb reprocessed the immunoSEQ multiplex PCR reads via MiXCR and lists one record per CDR3 protein. This sample carries 130,000 to 150,000 distinct CDR3 sequences, roughly 94% of them seen once, and the ten largest clones take roughly 0.083%. Trimming removed 3 bases from V and 3 bases from J; junction bases left unmatched: 10. The CDR3 totals 18 residues. Germline values: CDR1 MGHRA, CDR2 YSYEKL. The genes are TRBV4-1 and TRBJ2-1; TRBD2 matches 11 bases. The origin of this receptor is a human donor in good health. Sample: CD4+ T cells from PBMCs. CDR3 in DNA: TGCGCCAGCAGCCACCCCCATAGCGGGAGGGCCGTCTACAATGAGCAGTTCTTC. Its translation: CASSHPHSGRAVYNEQFF.